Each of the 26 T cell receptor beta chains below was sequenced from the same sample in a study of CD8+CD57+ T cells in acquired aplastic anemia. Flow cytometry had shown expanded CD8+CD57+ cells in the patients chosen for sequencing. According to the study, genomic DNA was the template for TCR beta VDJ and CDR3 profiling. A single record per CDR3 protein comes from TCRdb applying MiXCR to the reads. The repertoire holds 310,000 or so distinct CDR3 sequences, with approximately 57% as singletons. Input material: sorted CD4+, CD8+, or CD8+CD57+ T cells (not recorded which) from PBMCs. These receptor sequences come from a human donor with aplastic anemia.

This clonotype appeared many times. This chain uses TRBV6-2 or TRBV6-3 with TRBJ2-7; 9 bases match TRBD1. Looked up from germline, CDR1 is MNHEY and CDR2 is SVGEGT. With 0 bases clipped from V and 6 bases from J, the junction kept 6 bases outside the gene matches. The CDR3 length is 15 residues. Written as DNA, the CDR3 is TGTGCCAGCAGTTACTCCGGGACAGGGCGTGGCGAGCAGTACTTC. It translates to CASSYSGTGRGEQYF.

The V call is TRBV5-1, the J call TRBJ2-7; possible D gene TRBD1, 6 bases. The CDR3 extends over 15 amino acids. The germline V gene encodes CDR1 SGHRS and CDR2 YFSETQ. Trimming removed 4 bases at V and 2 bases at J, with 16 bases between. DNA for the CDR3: TGCGCCAGCAGCGGGCTTAGCAGGGGCACCTACGAGCAGTACTTC. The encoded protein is CASSGLSRGTYEQYF.

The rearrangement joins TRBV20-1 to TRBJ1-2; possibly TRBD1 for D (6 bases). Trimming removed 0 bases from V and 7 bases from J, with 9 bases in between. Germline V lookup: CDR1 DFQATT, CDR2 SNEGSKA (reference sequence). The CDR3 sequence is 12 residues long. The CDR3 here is CSARDRGGGYTF. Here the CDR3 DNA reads TGCAGTGCTAGAGACAGAGGGGGTGGCTACACCTTC.

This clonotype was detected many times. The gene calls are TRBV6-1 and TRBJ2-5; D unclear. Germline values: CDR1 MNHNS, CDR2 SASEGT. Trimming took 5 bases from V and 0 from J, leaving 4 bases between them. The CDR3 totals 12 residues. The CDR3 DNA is TGTGCCAGCAGTATGTACCAAGAGACCCAGTACTTC. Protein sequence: CASSMYQETQYF.

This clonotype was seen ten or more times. CDR3 amino acids: CASSGYTYEQYF. CDR3 nucleotides: TGTGCCAGCAGTGGATATACCTACGAGCAGTACTTC. V usage is TRBV6-1 and J usage is TRBJ2-7; no firm D call. Germline assignment: CDR1 MNHNS and CDR2 SASEGT. This CDR3 contains 12 residues. Deletions cut 4 bases from V and 2 bases from J, with 6 bases between.

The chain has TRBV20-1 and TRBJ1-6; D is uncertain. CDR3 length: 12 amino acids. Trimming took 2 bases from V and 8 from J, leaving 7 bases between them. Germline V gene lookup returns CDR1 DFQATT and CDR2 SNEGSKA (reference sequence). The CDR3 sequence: CSARSDYSPLHF. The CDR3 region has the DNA TGCAGTGCTAGATCGGACTATTCACCCCTCCACTTT.

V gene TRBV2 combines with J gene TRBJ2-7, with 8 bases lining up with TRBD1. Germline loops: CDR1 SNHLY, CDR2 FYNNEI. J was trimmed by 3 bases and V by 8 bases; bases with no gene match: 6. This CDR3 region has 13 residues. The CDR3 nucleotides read TGTGCCAGCCTCCAGGGGGCCCTCTACGAGCAGTACTTC. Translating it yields CASLQGALYEQYF.

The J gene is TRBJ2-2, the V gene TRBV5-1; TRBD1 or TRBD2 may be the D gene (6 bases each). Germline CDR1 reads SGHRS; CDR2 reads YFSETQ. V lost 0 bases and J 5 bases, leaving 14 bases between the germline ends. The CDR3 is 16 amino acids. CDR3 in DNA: TGCGCCAGCAGCTTGGCCGGGGGCGCCGAAACCGGGGAGCTGTTTTTT. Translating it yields CASSLAGGAETGELFF. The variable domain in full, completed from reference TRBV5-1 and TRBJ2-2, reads KAGVTQTPRYLIKTRGQQVTLSCSPISGHRSVSWYQQTPGQGLQFLFEYFSETQRNKGNFPGRFSGRQFSNSRSEMNVSTLELGDSALYLCASSLAGGAETGELFFGEGSRLTVL.

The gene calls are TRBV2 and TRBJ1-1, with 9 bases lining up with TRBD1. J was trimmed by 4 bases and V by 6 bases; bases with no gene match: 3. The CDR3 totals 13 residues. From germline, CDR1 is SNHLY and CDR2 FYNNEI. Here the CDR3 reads CASRVTGGTEAFF. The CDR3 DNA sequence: TGTGCCAGCAGGGTGACAGGGGGCACTGAAGCTTTCTTT.

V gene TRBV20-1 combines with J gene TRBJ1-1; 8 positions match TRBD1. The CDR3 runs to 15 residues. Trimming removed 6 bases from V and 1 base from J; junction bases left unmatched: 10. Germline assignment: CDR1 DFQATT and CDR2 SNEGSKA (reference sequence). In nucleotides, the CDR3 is TGCAGTGCAACCTCAGACAGGGGAAGGAACACTGAAGCTTTCTTT. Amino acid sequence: CSATSDRGRNTEAFF.

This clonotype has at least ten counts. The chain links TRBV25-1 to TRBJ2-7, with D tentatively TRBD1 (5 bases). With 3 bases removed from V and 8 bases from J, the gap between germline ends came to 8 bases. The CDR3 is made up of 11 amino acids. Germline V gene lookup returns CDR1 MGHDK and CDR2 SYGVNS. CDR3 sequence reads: CASSDVGQQYF. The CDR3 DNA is TGTGCCAGCAGTGACGTGGGGCAGCAGTACTTC.

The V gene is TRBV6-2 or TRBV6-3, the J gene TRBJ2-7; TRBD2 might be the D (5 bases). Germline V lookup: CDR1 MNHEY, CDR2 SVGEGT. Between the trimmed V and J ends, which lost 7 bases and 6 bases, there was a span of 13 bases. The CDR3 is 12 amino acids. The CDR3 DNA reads TGTGCCAGCAATCTGGCGGGCGCCGAGCAGTACTTC. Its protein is CASNLAGAEQYF.

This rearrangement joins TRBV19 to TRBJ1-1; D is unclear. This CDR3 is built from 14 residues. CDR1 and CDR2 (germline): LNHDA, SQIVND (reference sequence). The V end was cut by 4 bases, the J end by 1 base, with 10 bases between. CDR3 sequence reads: CASSSYDGNTEAFF. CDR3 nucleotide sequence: TGTGCCAGTAGTAGTTACGACGGGAACACTGAAGCTTTCTTT.

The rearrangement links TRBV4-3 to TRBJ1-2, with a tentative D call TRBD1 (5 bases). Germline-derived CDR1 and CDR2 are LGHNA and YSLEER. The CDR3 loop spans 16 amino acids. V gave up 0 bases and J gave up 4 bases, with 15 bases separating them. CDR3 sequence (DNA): TGCGCCAGCAGCCAAGATCTCGGGGGACCAAGCTATGGCTACACCTTC. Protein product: CASSQDLGGPSYGYTF.

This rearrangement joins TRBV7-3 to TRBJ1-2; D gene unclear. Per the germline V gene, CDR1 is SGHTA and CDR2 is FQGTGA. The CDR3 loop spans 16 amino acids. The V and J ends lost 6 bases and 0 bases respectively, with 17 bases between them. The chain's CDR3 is CASSPTLGLTNYGYTF. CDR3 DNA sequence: TGTGCCAGCAGTCCTACGTTAGGGTTGACTAACTATGGCTACACCTTC.

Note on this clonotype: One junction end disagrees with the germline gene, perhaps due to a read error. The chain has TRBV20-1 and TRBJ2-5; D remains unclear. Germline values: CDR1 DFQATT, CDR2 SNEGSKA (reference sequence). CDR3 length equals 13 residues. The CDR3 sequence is CGATWTDAETQYF. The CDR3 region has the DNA TGCGGTGCTACATGGACGGATGCGGAGACCCAGTACTTC.

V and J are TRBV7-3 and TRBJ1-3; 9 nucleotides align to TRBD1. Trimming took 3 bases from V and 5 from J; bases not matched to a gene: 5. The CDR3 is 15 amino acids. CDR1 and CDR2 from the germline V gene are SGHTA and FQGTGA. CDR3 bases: TGTGCCAGCAGCTTTACAGGGGGCAATAGAAACACCATATATTTT. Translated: CASSFTGGNRNTIYF.

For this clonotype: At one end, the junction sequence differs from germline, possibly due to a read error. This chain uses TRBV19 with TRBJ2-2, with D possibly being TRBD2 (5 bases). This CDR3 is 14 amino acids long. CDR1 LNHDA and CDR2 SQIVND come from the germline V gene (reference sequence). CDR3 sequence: CASSIGPNTGELFF. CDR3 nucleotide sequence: TGTGCCAGTAGTATTGGGCCGAACACCGGGGAGCTGTTCTTT.

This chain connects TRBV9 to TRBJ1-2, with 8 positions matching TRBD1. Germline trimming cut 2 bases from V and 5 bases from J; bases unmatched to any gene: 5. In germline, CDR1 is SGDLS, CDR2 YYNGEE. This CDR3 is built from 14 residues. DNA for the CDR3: TGTGCCAGCAGCGTTATGGACAGGGTATATGGCTACACCTTC. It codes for CASSVMDRVYGYTF.

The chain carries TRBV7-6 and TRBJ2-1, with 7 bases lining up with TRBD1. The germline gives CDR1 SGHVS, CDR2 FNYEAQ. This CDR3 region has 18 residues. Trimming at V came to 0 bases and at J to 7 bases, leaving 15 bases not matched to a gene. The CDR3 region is CASSLADSTGQHLNEQFF. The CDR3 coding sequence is TGTGCCAGCAGCTTAGCCGATTCGACAGGGCAACATCTGAATGAGCAGTTCTTC.

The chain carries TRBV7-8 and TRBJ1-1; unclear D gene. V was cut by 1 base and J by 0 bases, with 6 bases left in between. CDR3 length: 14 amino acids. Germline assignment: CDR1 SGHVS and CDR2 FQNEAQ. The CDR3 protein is CASSLVTMNTEAFF. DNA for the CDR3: TGTGCCAGCAGCTTAGTTACGATGAACACTGAAGCTTTCTTT.

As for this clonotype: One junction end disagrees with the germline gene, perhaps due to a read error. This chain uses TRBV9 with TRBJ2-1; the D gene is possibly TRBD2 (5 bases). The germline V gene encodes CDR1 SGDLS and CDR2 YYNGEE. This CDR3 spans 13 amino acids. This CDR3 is CDSSVEGVDEQFF. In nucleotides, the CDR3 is TGTGACAGCAGCGTAGAGGGAGTGGATGAGCAGTTCTTC. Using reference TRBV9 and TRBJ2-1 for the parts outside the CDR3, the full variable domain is DSGVTQTPKHLITATGQRVTLRCSPRSGDLSVYWYQQSLDQGLQFLIQYYNGEERAKGNILERFSAQQFPDLHSELNLSSLELGDSALYFCDSSVEGVDEQFFGPGTRLTVL.

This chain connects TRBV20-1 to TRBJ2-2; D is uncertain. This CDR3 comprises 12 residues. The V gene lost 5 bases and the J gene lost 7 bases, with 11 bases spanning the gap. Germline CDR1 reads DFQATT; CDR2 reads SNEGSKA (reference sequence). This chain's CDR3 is CSAAWPNGELFF. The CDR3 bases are TGCAGTGCTGCGTGGCCAAACGGGGAGCTGTTTTTT.

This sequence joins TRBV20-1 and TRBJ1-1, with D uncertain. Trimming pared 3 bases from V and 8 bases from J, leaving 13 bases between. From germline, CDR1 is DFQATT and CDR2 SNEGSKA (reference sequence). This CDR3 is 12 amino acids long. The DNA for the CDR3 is TGCAGTGCTAGTCCGGGAGACCTCGAAGCTTTCTTT. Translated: CSASPGDLEAFF.

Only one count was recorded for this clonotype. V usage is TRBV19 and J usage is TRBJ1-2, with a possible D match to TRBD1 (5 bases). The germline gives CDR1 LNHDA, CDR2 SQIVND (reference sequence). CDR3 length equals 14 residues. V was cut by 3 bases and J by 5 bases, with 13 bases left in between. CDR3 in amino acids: CASSIQGGSYGYTF. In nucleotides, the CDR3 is TGTGCCAGTAGTATTCAGGGAGGGTCATATGGCTACACCTTC.

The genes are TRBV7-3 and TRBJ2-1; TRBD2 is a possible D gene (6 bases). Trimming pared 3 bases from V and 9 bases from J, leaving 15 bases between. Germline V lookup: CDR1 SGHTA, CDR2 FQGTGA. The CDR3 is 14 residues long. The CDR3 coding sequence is TGTGCCAGCAGCTTTGGAGGGACCGGGACTGAGCAGTTCTTC. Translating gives CASSFGGTGTEQFF.